This T cell receptor (beta chain) emerged from a study of CD8 T cells in ankylosing spondylitis. The table lists this clonotype with many counts. Its antigen is undetermined. Each TCR beta library was made by quantitative 5'-RACE that incorporated molecular barcodes. From the 5' RACE reads, TCRdb called clonotypes with MiXCR, one entry per CDR3 protein. The sample holds around 150,000 distinct CDR3 sequences; 7% to 8% are singletons and the top ten take about an eighth. Regarding the study as a whole: Reportedly, disease-linked clones are significantly enriched in ankylosing spondylitis patients' matched synovial fluid. Typical of ankylosing spondylitis blood, it appeared, was a TCR beta motif of eight highly homologous variants.

The sequence came from a female donor with ankylosing spondylitis or in good health (not recorded which). The sample consisted of blood, either unsorted or a sorted T cell fraction (not recorded which).

The CDR3, as DNA: TGCGCCAGCAGCCCGACATCAGGGGCGGGAGATGAAAAACTGTTTTTT. This sequence encodes CASSPTSGAGDEKLFF. The chain has TRBV4-3 and TRBJ1-4; D might be TRBD1 (6 bases). V lost 4 bases, J lost 6 bases, and 18 bases lay in between. The germline gives CDR1 LGHNA, CDR2 YSLEER. The CDR3 sequence is 16 residues long.